These T cell receptor beta chains were read from a single sample in a study of shared clonotypes between healthy human individuals. Assay: immunoSEQ multiplex PCR; the TCRdb copy retains only in-frame clones and omits some. The sample has roughly 2 million clones; less than 95% are singletons. The material sequenced was naive CD8+ T cells sorted from blood. These receptors all come from a young man in good health. The CDR3 runs from the conserved cysteine through the conserved F or W. A D gene is named only where the DNA matches it firmly. Clone sizes are given selectively: once, few, many, or a class where the clone is expanded.

clone size	J gene	D gene	V gene	CDR3 DNA	CDR3 protein
NA	TRBJ1-2	NA	TRBV5-1	TGCGCCAGCAGAACAGGTGACTATGGCTACACCTTC	CASRTGDYGYTF
NA	TRBJ1-1	NA	TRBV6-1	TGTGCCAGCAGTGAAACAGGGAGAGCGAACACTGAAGCTTTCTTT	CASSETGRANTEAFF
NA	TRBJ1-2	NA	TRBV20-1	TGCAGTGCTCCGGGAGGCTACACCTTC	CSAPGGYTF
once	TRBJ2-5	TRBD2	TRBV4-1	TGCGCCAGCAGCCAGAGGCTAGCGGGAGCTTACGAAGAGACCCAGTACTTC	CASSQRLAGAYEETQYF
NA	TRBJ2-3	NA	TRBV9	TGTGCCAGCAGCGTAGATCCAGATACGCAGTATTTT	CASSVDPDTQYF
NA	TRBJ2-1	NA	TRBV27	TGTGCCAGCAGTTTAAACGGGGGCTACAATGAGCAGTTCTTC	CASSLNGGYNEQFF
NA	TRBJ2-2	NA	TRBV28	TGTGCCAGCAGTTTAATAGGGGGCACCGGGGAGCTGTTTTTT	CASSLIGGTGELFF
NA	TRBJ1-3	TRBD1	TRBV10-3	TGTGCCATCAGTGACCCATACAGGGGGCCCGGTGGCTCTGGAAACACCATATATTTT	CAISDPYRGPGGSGNTIYF
NA	TRBJ2-3	TRBD1	TRBV27	TGTGCCAGCAGCTCTCCCGGGACAGGGATCACAGATACGCAGTATTTT	CASSSPGTGITDTQYF
NA	TRBJ2-1	TRBD1	TRBV29-1	TGCAGCGCGATGGACCGGGACAGGGTCTACAATGAGCAGTTCTTC	CSAMDRDRVYNEQFF
NA	TRBJ2-7	TRBD1	TRBV4-3	TGCGCCAGCAGCCAATACGGGACAGGGGAAGGGGAGCAGTACTTC	CASSQYGTGEGEQYF
NA	TRBJ2-7	TRBD1	TRBV27	TGTGCCAGCAGTCCCGGGACAGTTTACGAGCAGTACTTC	CASSPGTVYEQYF
NA	TRBJ1-1	NA	TRBV2	TGTGCCAGCAGTGAAGTCAGTATCCCTGAAGCTTTCTTT	CASSEVSIPEAFF
NA	TRBJ2-3	TRBD2	TRBV28	TGTGCCAGCTCTTTCCCGGGACTACAACCTAGCACAGATACGCAGTATTTT	CASSFPGLQPSTDTQYF
NA	TRBJ2-7	TRBD1	TRBV27	TGTGCCAGCGGCCGCGTAGGGACAGGGTCCCACGAGCAGTACTTC	CASGRVGTGSHEQYF
NA	TRBJ1-2	TRBD1	TRBV30	TGTGCCTGGGGGACAGGGGCCGTAGGCTACACCTTC	CAWGTGAVGYTF
NA	TRBJ1-1	NA	TRBV6-6	TGTGCCAGCAGTTCCTGGATGGGGAACACTGAAGCTTTCTTT	CASSSWMGNTEAFF
NA	TRBJ2-3	NA	TRBV29-1	TGCAGCGTTGAAGATAGCTCTCGACCTAGCACAGATACGCAGTATTTT	CSVEDSSRPSTDTQYF
NA	TRBJ2-7	TRBD2	TRBV6-5	TGTGCCAGCACCTACGGGGGGGCTTACGAGCAGTACTTC	CASTYGGAYEQYF
NA	TRBJ2-1	NA	TRBV30	TGTGCCTGGAGTGTACCCGAGAGCTCCTACAATGAGCAGTTCTTC	CAWSVPESSYNEQFF
NA	TRBJ2-1	TRBD1	TRBV7-9	TGTGCCAGCAGCTCTCCGGACAGGGACAATGAGCAGTTCTTC	CASSSPDRDNEQFF
NA	TRBJ2-2	TRBD2	TRBV30	TGTGCCTGGATGGGACTAGCCGGTACCGGGGAGCTGTTTTTT	CAWMGLAGTGELFF
once	TRBJ2-7	TRBD2	TRBV5-6	TGTGCCAGCAGCTTGGGGGCGGGGGCCTACGAGCAGTACTTC	CASSLGAGAYEQYF
NA	TRBJ1-3	NA	TRBV6-5	TGTGCCAGCAGTTCACAGGGCTCTGGAAACACCATATATTTT	CASSSQGSGNTIYF